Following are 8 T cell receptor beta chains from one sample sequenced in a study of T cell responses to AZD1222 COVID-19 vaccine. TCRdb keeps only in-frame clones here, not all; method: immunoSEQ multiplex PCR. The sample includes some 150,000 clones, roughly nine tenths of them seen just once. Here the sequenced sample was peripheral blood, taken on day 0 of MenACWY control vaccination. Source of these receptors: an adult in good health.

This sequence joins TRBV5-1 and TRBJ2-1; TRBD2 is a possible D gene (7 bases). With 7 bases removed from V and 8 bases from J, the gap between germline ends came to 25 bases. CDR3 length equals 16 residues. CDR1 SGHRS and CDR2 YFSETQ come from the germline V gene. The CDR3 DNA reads TGCGCCAGCTATTTGGGGGGCGGGAGAGGGAATGATGAGCAGTTCTTC. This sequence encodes CASYLGGGRGNDEQFF.

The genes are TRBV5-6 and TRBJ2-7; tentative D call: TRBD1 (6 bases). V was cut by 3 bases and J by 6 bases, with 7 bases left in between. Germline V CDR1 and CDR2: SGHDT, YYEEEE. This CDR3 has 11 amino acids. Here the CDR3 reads CASSSRGEQYF. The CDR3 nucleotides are TGTGCCAGCAGCTCCAGGGGCGAGCAGTACTTC.

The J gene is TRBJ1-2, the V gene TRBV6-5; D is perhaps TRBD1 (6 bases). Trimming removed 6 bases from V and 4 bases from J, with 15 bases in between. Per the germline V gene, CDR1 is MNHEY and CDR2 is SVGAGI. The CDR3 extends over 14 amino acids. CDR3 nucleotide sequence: TGTGCCAGCAGCTTCTCTGGGACATCCTATGGCTACACCTTC. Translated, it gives CASSFSGTSYGYTF.

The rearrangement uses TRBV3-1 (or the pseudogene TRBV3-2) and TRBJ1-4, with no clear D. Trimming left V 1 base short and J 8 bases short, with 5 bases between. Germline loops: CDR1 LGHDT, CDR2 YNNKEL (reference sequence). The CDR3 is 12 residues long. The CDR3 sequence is CASSQVREKLFF. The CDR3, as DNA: TGTGCCAGCAGCCAAGTTCGGGAAAAACTGTTTTTT.

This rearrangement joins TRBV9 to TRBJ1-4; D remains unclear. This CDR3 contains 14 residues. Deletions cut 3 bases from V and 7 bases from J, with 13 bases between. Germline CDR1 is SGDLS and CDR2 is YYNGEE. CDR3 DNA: TGTGCCAGCAGCGAGACACCGATGGGTGAAAAACTGTTTTTT. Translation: CASSETPMGEKLFF.

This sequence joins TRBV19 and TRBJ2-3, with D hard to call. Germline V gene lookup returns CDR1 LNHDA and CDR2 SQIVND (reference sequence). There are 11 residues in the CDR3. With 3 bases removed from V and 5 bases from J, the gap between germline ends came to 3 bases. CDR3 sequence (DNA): TGTGCCAGTAGTATCAAAGATACGCAGTATTTT. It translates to CASSIKDTQYF. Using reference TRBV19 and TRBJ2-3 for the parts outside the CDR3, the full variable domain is DGGITQSPKYLFRKEGQNVTLSCEQNLNHDAMYWYRQDPGQGLRLIYYSQIVNDFQKGDIAEGYSVSREKKESFPLTVTSAQKNPTAFYLCASSIKDTQYFGPGTRLTVL.

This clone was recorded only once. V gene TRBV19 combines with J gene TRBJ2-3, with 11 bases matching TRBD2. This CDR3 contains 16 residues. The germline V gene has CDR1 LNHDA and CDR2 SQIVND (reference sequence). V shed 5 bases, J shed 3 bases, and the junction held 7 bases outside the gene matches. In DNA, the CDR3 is TGTGCCAGTAGTCCACTAGCGGGAGCAGGGACAGATACGCAGTATTTT. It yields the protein CASSPLAGAGTDTQYF.

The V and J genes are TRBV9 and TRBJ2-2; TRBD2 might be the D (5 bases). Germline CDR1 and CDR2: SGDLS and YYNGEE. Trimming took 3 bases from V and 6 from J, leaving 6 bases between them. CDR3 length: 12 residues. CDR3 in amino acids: CASSAGSGELFF. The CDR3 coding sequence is TGTGCCAGCAGCGCGGGATCCGGGGAGCTGTTTTTT.